This note documents a single T cell receptor (beta chain) sequence. This clonotype appeared many times. This clone's antigen is unknown. Within one base of it there is no much larger clone, and no base qualities were kept. This record belongs to a study of T-cell reconstitution after alpha-beta-depleted transplantation in children (dated by TCRdb to about 2016). Study-wide context: The study quantitatively tracked T-cell immune reconstitution after TCRalphabeta/CD19-depleted allogeneic hematopoietic cell transplantation in children using TCR repertoire profiling.

The treatment or condition label of this sample denotes: allogeneic hematopoietic cell transplantation with graft depleted of TCRalphabeta T cells and CD19 B cells. The transplant recipients were children given TCRalphabeta/CD19-depleted allogeneic hematopoietic cell grafts. The V end gives up 3 bases and the J end 5 bases, leaving 5 bases in the junction not matched to a gene. Its CDR3 holds 15 amino acids, cysteine through phenylalanine. Only the CDR3 DNA stays, 45 bases, in frame from base 1. CDR1 DFQATT and CDR2 SNEGSKA were looked up in the germline V gene (reference sequence). Results the study describes overall, beyond this receptor: Apparently early alphabetaT-cell count recovery about two months after transplant reportedly relied on only several hundred rapidly expanded clones derived from non-depleted graft cells. In some patients, the high TCRbeta diversity seen at day 60 was put down to recipient T cells and intrathymic progenitors that had survived conditioning. Hyperexpanded clone frequencies declined over subsequent months; after one year, T-cell counts and TCRbeta diversity were mostly attributed to newly produced T cells.

The library relied on PCR. Sequencing took place on an Illumina HiSeq 2500. TCR libraries were prepared with molecular barcoding, using unique molecular identifiers to normalize TCRbeta repertoire quantification. The public reads were quality trimmed at Q25 with fastp and then assembled into clones with MiXCR by TCRdb, keeping productive beta chains. Identical CDR3 proteins give one entry, which carries the most common genes and DNA. In this sample the table shows some 120,000 distinct CDR3 sequences, 20% to 25% of which occur a single time. The ten largest clones represent roughly a tenth of the sample.

The origin of this receptor is a male patient between 2 and 15 years old who had a stem cell transplant for chronic granulomatous disease, so the T cells may come from the graft donor. The sequence joins TRBV20-1 to TRBJ2-1; the central 12 bases match TRBD2. This sample comprised PBMCs, mostly from graft donor cells, obtained 180 days after TCRalphabeta/CD19-depleted stem cell transplant. The CDR3 loop reads CSARLAGGPNNEQFF. The nucleotide sequence reads TGCAGTGCTAGGCTAGCGGGAGGGCCCAACAATGAGCAGTTCTTC.